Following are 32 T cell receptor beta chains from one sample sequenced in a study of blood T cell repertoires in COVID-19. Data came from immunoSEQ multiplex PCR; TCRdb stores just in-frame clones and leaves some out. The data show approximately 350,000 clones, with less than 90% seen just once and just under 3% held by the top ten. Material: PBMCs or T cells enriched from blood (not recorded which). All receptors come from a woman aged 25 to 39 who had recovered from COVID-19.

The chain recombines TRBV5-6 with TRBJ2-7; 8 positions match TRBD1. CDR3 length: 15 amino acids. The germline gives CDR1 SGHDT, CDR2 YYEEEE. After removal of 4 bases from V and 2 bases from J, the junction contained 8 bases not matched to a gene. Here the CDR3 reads CASSPWTGTPYEQYF. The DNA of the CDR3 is TGTGCCAGCAGCCCCTGGACAGGGACCCCCTACGAGCAGTACTTC.

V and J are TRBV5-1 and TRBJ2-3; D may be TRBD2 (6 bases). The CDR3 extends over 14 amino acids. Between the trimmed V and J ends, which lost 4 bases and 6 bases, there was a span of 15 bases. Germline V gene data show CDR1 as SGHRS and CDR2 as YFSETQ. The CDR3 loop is CASSGGAAGDTQYF. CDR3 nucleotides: TGCGCCAGCAGCGGCGGAGCCGCGGGGGATACGCAGTATTTT.

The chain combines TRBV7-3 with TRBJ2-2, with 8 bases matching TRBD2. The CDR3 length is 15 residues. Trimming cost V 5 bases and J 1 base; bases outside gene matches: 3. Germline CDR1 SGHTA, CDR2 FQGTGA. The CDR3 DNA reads TGTGCCAGCAGCGTACTAGCGGAGAACACCGGGGAGCTGTTTTTT. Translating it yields CASSVLAENTGELFF.

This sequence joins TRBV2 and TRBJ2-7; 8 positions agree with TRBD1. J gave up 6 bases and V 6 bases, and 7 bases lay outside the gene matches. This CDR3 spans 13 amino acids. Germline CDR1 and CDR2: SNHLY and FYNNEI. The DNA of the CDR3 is TGTGCCAGCAGGACAGGGGATTACGGCGAGCAGTACTTC. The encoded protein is CASRTGDYGEQYF.

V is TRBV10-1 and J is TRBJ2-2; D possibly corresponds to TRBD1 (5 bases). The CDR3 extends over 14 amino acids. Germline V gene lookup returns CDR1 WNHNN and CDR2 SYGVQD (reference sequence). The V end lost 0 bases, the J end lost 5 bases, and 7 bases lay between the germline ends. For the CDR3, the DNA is TGCGCCAGCAGTGAGTCAGGGGAAACCGGGGAGCTGTTTTTT. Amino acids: CASSESGETGELFF.

The CDR3 sequence is CASSLASSGRASDNEQFF. The CDR3 nucleotides are TGCGCCAGCAGCTTGGCGAGTAGCGGGAGGGCCAGCGACAATGAGCAGTTCTTC. The rearrangement uses TRBV5-1 and TRBJ2-1, with 11 bases lining up with TRBD2. The J segment lost 5 bases and the V segment lost 0 bases, leaving 10 bases of the junction unmatched. Germline V gene sequence: CDR1 SGHRS, CDR2 YFSETQ. The CDR3 consists of 18 residues.

The CDR3: CAGRQGQLTGELFF. The CDR3 bases are TGTGCCGGCCGACAGGGGCAACTCACCGGGGAGCTGTTTTTT. This chain uses TRBV2 with TRBJ2-2; the match to TRBD1 covers 8 bases. Germline CDR1 reads SNHLY; CDR2 reads FYNNEI. The CDR3 is 14 residues long. V lost 11 bases to trimming and J lost 4 bases; unmatched junction nucleotides: 9.

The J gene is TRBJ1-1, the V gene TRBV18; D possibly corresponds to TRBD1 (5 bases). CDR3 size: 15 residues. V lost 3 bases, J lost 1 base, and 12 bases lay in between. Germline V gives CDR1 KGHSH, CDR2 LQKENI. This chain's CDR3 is CASSPTTQGNTEAFF. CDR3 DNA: TGTGCCAGCTCACCCACCACCCAGGGGAACACTGAAGCTTTCTTT.

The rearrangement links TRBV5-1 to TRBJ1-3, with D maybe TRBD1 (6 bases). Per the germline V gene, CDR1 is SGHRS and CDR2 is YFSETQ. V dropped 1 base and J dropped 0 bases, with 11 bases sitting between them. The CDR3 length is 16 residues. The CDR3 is CASSLTTGISGNTIYF. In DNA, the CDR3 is TGCGCCAGCAGCTTGACCACAGGGATCTCTGGAAACACCATATATTTT.

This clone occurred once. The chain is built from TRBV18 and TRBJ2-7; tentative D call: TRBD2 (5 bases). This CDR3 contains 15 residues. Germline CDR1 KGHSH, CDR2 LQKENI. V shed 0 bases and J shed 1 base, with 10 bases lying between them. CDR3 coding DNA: TGTGCCAGCTCACCACCTGAGGGCAGGTCCTACGAGCAGTACTTC. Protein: CASSPPEGRSYEQYF. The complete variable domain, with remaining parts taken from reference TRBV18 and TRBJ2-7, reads NAGVMQNPRHLVRRRGQEARLRCSPMKGHSHVYWYRQLPEEGLKFMVYLQKENIIDESGMPKERFSAEFPKEGPSILRIQQVVRGDSAAYFCASSPPEGRSYEQYFGPGTRLTVT.

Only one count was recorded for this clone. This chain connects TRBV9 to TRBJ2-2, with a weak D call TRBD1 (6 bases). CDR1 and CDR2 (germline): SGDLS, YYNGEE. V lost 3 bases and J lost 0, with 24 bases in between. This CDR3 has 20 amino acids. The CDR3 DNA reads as TGTGCCAGCAGCGCAAGGACAGTTAAGGTCTGGACACCGAACACCGGGGAGCTGTTTTTT. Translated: CASSARTVKVWTPNTGELFF.

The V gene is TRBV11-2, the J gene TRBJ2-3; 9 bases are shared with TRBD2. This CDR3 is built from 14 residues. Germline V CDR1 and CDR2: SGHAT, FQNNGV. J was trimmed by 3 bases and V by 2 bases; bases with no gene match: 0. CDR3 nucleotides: TGTGCCAGCAGCTTAAGCGGGAGGACAGATACGCAGTATTTT. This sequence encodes CASSLSGRTDTQYF.

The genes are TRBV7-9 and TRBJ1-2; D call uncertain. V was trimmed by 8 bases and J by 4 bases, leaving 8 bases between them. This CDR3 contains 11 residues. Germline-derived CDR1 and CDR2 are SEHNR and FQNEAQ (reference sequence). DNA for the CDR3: TGTGCCAGCTCAGACTTCTATGGCTACACCTTC. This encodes CASSDFYGYTF.

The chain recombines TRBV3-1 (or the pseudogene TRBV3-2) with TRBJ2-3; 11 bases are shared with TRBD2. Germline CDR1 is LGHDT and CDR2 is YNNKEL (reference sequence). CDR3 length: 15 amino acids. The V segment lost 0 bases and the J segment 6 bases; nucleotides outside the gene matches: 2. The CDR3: CASSQDLAGGDTQYF. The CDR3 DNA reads TGTGCCAGCAGCCAAGATTTAGCGGGGGGGGATACGCAGTATTTT.

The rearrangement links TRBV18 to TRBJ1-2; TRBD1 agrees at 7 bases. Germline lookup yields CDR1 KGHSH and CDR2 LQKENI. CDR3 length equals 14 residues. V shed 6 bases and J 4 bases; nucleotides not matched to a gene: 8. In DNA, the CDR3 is TGTGCCAGCTCCCTTGACAGGGCCTCCTATGGCTACACCTTC. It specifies CASSLDRASYGYTF.

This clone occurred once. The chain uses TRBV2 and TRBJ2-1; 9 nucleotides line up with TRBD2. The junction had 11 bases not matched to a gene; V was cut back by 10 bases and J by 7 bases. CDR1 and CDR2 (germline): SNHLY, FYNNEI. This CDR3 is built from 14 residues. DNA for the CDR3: TGTGCCACCCGGCCTAGCGGGAATCGGAATGAGCAGTTCTTC. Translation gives CATRPSGNRNEQFF.

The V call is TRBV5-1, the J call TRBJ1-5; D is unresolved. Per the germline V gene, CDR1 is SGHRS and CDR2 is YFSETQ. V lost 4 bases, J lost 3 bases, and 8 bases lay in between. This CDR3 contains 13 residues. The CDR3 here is CASSEGLNQPQHF. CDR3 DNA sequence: TGCGCCAGCAGCGAGGGTCTCAATCAGCCCCAGCATTTT.

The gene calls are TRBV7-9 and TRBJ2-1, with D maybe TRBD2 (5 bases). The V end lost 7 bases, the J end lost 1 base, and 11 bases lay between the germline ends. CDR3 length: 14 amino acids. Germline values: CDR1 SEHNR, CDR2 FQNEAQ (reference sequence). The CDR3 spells CASNLDSSYNEQFF. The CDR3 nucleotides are TGTGCCAGCAACCTGGACTCTTCCTACAATGAGCAGTTCTTC.

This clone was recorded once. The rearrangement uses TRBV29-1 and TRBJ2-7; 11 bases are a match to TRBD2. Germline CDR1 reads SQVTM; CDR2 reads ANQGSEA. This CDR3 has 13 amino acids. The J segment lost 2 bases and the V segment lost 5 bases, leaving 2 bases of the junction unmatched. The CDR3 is CSVLLAGAYEQYF. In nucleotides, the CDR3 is TGCAGCGTTTTACTAGCGGGGGCCTACGAGCAGTACTTC.

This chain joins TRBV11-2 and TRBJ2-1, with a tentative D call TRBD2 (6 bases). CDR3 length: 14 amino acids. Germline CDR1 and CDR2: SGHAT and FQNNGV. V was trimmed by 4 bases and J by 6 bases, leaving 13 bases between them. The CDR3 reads CASSSYGRSNEQFF. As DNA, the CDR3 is TGTGCCAGCAGCTCCTACGGGAGATCCAATGAGCAGTTCTTC.

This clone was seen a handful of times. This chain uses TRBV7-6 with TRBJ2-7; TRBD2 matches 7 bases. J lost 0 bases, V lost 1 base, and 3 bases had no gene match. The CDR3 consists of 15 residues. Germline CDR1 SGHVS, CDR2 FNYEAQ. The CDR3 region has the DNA TGTGCCAGCAGCTTAGGAGCGGGATACTCCTACGAGCAGTACTTC. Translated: CASSLGAGYSYEQYF.

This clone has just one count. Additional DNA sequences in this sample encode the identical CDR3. This CDR3 is CASSLGQADTEAFF. CDR3 sequence (DNA): TGTGCCAGCAGCTTGGGGCAGGCTGACACTGAAGCTTTCTTT. The chain recombines TRBV7-9 with TRBJ1-1; D may be TRBD1 (5 bases). CDR1 SEHNR and CDR2 FQNEAQ come from the germline V gene (reference sequence). The CDR3 is made up of 14 amino acids. V dropped 3 bases and J dropped 3 bases, with 11 bases sitting between them.

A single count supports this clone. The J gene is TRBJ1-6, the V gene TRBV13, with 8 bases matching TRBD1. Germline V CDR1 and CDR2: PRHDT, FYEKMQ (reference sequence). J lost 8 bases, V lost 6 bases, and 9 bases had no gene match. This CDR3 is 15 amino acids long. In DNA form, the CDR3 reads TGTGCCAGCAGTCTGAAGGACAGGGTCTATTCACCCCTCCACTTT. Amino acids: CASSLKDRVYSPLHF.

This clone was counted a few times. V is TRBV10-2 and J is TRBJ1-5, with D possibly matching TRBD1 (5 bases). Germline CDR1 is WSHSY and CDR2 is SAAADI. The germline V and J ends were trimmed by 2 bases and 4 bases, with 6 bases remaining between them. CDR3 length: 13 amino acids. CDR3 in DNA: TGCGCCAGCAGTGAGACAGGTAATCAGCCCCAGCATTTT. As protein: CASSETGNQPQHF.

This CDR3 reads CASSPTSGGKDEQFF. The CDR3 nucleotides read TGTGCCAGCAGCCCGACTAGCGGGGGGAAGGATGAGCAGTTCTTC. The chain recombines TRBV11-2 with TRBJ2-1, with 13 bases matching TRBD2. V shed 5 bases, J shed 8 bases, and the junction held 6 bases outside the gene matches. This CDR3 has 15 amino acids. CDR1 SGHAT and CDR2 FQNNGV come from the germline V gene.

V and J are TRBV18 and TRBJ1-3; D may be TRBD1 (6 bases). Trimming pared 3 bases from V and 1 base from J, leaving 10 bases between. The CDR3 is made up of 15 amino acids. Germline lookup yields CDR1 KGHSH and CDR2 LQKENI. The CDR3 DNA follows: TGTGCCAGCTCACCGACCCAGGGGTCTGGAAACACCATATATTTT. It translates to CASSPTQGSGNTIYF.

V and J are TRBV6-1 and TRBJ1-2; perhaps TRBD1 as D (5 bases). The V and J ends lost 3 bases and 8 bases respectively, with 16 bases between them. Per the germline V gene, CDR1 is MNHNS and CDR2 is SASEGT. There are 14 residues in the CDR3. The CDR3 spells CASSDVDQGAGYTF. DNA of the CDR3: TGTGCCAGCAGTGATGTGGACCAGGGCGCCGGCTACACCTTC.

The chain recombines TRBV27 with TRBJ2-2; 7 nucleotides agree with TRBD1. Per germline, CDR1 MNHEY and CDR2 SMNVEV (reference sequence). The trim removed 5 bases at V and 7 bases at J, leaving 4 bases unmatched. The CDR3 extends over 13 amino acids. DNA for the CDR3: TGTGCCAGCAGTATCACAGGGGTCGGGGAGCTGTTTTTT. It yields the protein CASSITGVGELFF.

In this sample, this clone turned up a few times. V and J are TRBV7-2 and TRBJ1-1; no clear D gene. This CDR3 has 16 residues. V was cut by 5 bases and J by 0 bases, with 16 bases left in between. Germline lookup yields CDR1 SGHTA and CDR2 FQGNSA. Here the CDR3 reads CASSRRSRSMNTEAFF. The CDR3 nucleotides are TGTGCCAGCAGCCGCCGTTCACGGAGCATGAACACTGAAGCTTTCTTT.

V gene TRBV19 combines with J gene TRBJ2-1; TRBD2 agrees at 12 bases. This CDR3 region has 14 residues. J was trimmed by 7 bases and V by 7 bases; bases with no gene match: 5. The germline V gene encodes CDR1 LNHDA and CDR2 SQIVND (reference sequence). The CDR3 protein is CASTPLAGGNEQFF. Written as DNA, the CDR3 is TGTGCCAGTACCCCCCTAGCGGGAGGGAATGAGCAGTTCTTC.

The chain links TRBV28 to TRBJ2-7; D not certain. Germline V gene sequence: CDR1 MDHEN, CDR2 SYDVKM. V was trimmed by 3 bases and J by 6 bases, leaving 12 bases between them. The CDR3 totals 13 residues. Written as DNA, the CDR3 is TGTGCCAGCAGTTTCGCACTGGTTCCCGAGCAGTACTTC. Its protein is CASSFALVPEQYF.

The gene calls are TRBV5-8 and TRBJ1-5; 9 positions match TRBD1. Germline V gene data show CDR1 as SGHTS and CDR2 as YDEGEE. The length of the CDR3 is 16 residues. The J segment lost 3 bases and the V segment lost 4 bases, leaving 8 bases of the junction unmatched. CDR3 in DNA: TGTGCCAGCAGCAGGGGGACAGGGACGCTCAATCAGCCCCAGCATTTT. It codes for CASSRGTGTLNQPQHF.